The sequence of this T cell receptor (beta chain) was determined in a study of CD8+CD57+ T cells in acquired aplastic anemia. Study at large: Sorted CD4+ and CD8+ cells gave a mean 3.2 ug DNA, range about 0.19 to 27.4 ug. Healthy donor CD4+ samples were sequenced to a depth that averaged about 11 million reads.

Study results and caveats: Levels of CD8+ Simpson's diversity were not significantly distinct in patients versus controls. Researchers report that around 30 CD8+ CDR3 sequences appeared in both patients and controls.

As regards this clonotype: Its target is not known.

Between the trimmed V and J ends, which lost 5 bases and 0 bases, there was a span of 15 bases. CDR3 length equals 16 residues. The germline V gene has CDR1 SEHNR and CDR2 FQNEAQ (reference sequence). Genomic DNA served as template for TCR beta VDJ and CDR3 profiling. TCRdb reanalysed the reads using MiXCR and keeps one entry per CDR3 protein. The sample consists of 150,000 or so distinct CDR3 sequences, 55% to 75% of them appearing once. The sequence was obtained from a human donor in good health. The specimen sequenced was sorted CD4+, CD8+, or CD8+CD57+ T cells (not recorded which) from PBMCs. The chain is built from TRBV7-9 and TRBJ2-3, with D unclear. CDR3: CASSPGSLASTDTQYF. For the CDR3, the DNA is TGTGCCAGCAGCCCAGGTTCGTTAGCAAGCACAGATACGCAGTATTTT.